A selection of T cell receptor beta chains follows, all from one sample in a study of T cell repertoires in cytomegalovirus infection. TCRdb called the reads again in MiXCR, with one record for every CDR3 protein. The table shows 150,000 to 200,000 distinct CDR3 sequences, with roughly 9% occurring only once. Sequencing input: PBMCs. These TCRs come from a human donor in good health (CMV status not recorded). Some clones in this sample may be carry-over from other donors' samples. The CDR3 runs from the conserved cysteine through the conserved F or W. A D gene is named only where the DNA matches it firmly.

v_gene	j_gene	d_gene	CDR3aa
TRBV28	TRBJ2-4	.	CASTFSGPLSLKNIQYF
TRBV7-2	TRBJ2-2	.	CASSLGWGTGELFF
TRBV29-1	TRBJ2-3	TRBD2	CSVDLAGDTQYF
TRBV19	TRBJ1-5	.	CASSFGAGSGGQPQHF
TRBV28	TRBJ1-5	.	CASSLDQPQHF
TRBV20-1	TRBJ1-6	.	CSARSRVGASPLHF
TRBV5-4	TRBJ1-2	TRBD1	CASSNRDRITYGYTF
TRBV7-2	TRBJ1-5	.	CASGNSINQPQHF
TRBV11-2	TRBJ2-1	TRBD2	CASSYRLAGGPGNEQFF
TRBV7-2	TRBJ1-5	TRBD1	CASSLNPGQGAVSNQPQHF
TRBV7-8	TRBJ2-7	.	CASRHWGMEQYF
TRBV7-9	TRBJ2-7	.	CASSSRYTYEQYF
TRBV10-3	TRBJ2-1	TRBD2	CASRPGLEGEQFF
TRBV7-6	TRBJ2-7	TRBD2	CASSETSTQYEQYF
TRBV14	TRBJ2-1	.	CASSQDANSYNEQFF
TRBV11-3	TRBJ2-1	.	CASSLSPARTRGTYNEQFF
TRBV7-8	TRBJ2-5	TRBD1	CASSIYGQEQETQYF
TRBV11-2	TRBJ1-1	TRBD1	CASSAGTGGRTEAFF
TRBV7-2	TRBJ1-2	.	CASSRTSDYGYTF
TRBV28	TRBJ1-1	.	CASAPRGRRNTEAFF
TRBV7-9	TRBJ2-3	.	CASVVGPTDTQYF
TRBV6-5	TRBJ2-7	.	CASSSGVIVEQYF
TRBV19	TRBJ1-1	TRBD1	CASSITIMDRPNTEAFF
TRBV15	TRBJ2-7	.	CATSRGWGGALNDEQYF
TRBV20-1	TRBJ2-3	.	CSARVTSTADTQYF
TRBV7-2	TRBJ1-1	TRBD1	CASSVRTGNEAFF
TRBV20-1	TRBJ1-4	TRBD1	CSARDRGRREKLFF
TRBV11-1	TRBJ2-1	.	CASSLATPTPHNEQFF
TRBV12-5	TRBJ2-1	.	CASGQLVNEQFF
TRBV7-9	TRBJ1-4	.	CASSPLGVEKLFF
TRBV28	TRBJ2-7	TRBD2	CASSTKPSGIYEQYF
TRBV7-2	TRBJ2-7	TRBD1	CASSPKDRGREQYF
TRBV6-4	TRBJ2-3	.	CASSRSRADTQYF
TRBV29-1	TRBJ1-2	TRBD1	CSGWTGRGESNYGYTF
TRBV9	TRBJ1-1	.	CASSVVGELTEAFF
TRBV7-6	TRBJ2-5	TRBD2	CASSYPTPGTSGQETQYF
TRBV15	TRBJ1-6	TRBD1	CATSRTGVNSPLHF
TRBV28	TRBJ2-7	.	CASSVSGRPYEQYF
TRBV7-7	TRBJ2-2	.	CASSSGANTGELFF
TRBV7-8	TRBJ1-6	TRBD1	CASSLAFQGAGYNSPLHF
TRBV6-4	TRBJ2-1	TRBD2	CASSALAGGINEQFF
TRBV11-2	TRBJ2-5	TRBD2	CASSAGLAGVMDPEETQYF
TRBV6-2/TRBV6-3	TRBJ1-1	.	CASTSAWEAFF
TRBV30	TRBJ1-2	.	CAWSTVGAGGYTF
TRBV7-2	TRBJ2-5	.	CASSLVVTQYF
TRBV10-2	TRBJ1-5	.	CASSERGQPQHF
TRBV7-2	TRBJ2-4	TRBD2	CASSTGLAAVNIQYF
TRBV7-2	TRBJ2-5	.	CASSLAAGTQETQYF
TRBV4-1	TRBJ1-1	.	CASSQESIGLGAFF
TRBV10-3	TRBJ1-6	TRBD1	CAITEGAQNSPLHF
TRBV6-1	TRBJ1-1	TRBD1	CASRKQGADTEAFF
TRBV7-2	TRBJ2-7	.	CASSLAWGNYEQYF
TRBV11-2	TRBJ2-5	TRBD2	CASSLLAGGFETQYF
TRBV7-8	TRBJ2-7	TRBD2	CASRERGGVYEQYF
TRBV24-1	TRBJ2-2	.	CATSDLYGTNRGTGELFF
TRBV12-3/TRBV12-4	TRBJ2-2	TRBD1	CASSVPFGDRATGELFF
TRBV28	TRBJ1-1	.	CASSPLGTGTEAFF
TRBV18	TRBJ1-1	TRBD1	CASSPVSAGGFTEAFF
TRBV2	TRBJ1-5	.	CASSFDSLSNQPQHF